Following are 17 T cell receptor beta chains from one sample sequenced in a study of CD8 T cells in Susac syndrome. Reverse transcription used about 0.45 to 1 ug RNA and random hexamers. TCRdb called the immunoSEQ multiplex PCR reads again in MiXCR, with one record for every CDR3 protein. The profile shows about 200,000 distinct CDR3 sequences, 80% to 95% of them singletons. Specimen: CD4+ T cells from PBMCs. Receptors were obtained from a human donor in good health.

The V gene is TRBV28, the J gene TRBJ2-3, with TRBD1 matching 7 bases. The CDR3 extends over 15 amino acids. Germline assignment: CDR1 MDHEN and CDR2 SYDVKM. The ends lost 3 bases at V and 1 base at J; junction bases unmatched: 4. CDR3 amino acids: CASSFWTGRTDTQYF. The DNA for the CDR3 is TGTGCCAGCAGTTTCTGGACAGGACGCACAGATACGCAGTATTTT.

The chain is built from TRBV5-4 and TRBJ2-2; unclear D gene. Germline CDR1 SGHNT, CDR2 YYREEE (reference sequence). V dropped 0 bases and J dropped 11 bases, with 14 bases sitting between them. The CDR3 contains 14 residues. CDR3: CASSLGTTARELFF. Written as DNA, the CDR3 is TGTGCCAGCAGCTTGGGGACGACTGCCCGTGAGCTGTTTTTT.

This chain connects TRBV7-2 to TRBJ2-3; D uncertain. V lost 7 bases and J 2 bases, leaving 16 bases between the germline ends. This CDR3 has 15 residues. Germline V lookup: CDR1 SGHTA, CDR2 FQGNSA. The CDR3 region is CASTQWAATTDTQYF. CDR3 sequence (DNA): TGTGCCAGCACCCAATGGGCGGCGACCACAGATACGCAGTATTTT.

This clonotype was detected once. V gene TRBV12-3 or TRBV12-4 combines with J gene TRBJ2-1; D ambiguous. The length of the CDR3 is 13 residues. V was shortened by 5 bases and J by 8 bases, with 13 bases between the two germline ends. CDR3 sequence reads: CASSPVDFDEQFF. The CDR3 DNA follows: TGTGCCAGCAGTCCCGTGGATTTCGATGAGCAGTTCTTC.

The chain combines TRBV7-9 with TRBJ2-5; D might be TRBD2 (6 bases). Germline-derived CDR1 and CDR2 are SEHNR and FQNEAQ (reference sequence). The V and J ends lost 5 bases and 5 bases respectively, with 21 bases between them. The CDR3 totals 16 residues. In nucleotides, the CDR3 is TGTGCCAGCAGCCTCACATCGGGACTGTCCCAGGAGACCCAGTACTTC. Its translation is CASSLTSGLSQETQYF.

The chain carries TRBV7-9 and TRBJ1-1, with D possibly matching TRBD1 (5 bases). Between the trimmed V and J ends, which lost 4 bases and 7 bases, there was a span of 13 bases. CDR3 length: 13 residues. From germline, CDR1 is SEHNR and CDR2 FQNEAQ (reference sequence). The CDR3 loop reads CASSSAGTLEAFF. The CDR3 nucleotides are TGTGCCAGCAGCTCCGCAGGGACCCTTGAAGCTTTCTTT.

The chain joins TRBV7-8 to TRBJ1-5, with 9 bases matching TRBD1. Germline CDR1 reads SGHVS; CDR2 reads FQNEAQ. J was trimmed by 9 bases and V by 1 base; bases with no gene match: 4. The CDR3 contains 14 residues. The DNA for the CDR3 is TGTGCCAGCAGCTTAGGGACAGGGGTGTCGCCCCAGCATTTT. As protein: CASSLGTGVSPQHF.

Points on this clonotype: It is unclear where the CDR3 begins or ends on the DNA, so no DNA is shown, and the CDR3 is as TCRdb lists it. The chain couples TRBV3-1 to TRBJ2-2; the table's D call of TRBD1 was not tested on the DNA. The CDR3 comprises 18 residues, both ends counted. CDR1 is LGHDT, CDR2 YNNKEL, per germline (reference sequence). CDR3 protein: CASSQDLADRSQPGSCFF.

CDR3 sequence reads: CSGNRGRTEAFF. The DNA of the CDR3 is TGCAGCGGAAACAGGGGAAGAACTGAAGCTTTCTTT. The chain employs TRBV29-1 and TRBJ1-1; TRBD1 matches at 7 bases. This CDR3 has 12 amino acids. The germline gives CDR1 SQVTM, CDR2 ANQGSEA. V shed 7 bases, J shed 5 bases, and the junction held 7 bases outside the gene matches.

This sequence joins TRBV20-1 and TRBJ2-7; 14 bases line up with TRBD2. The V gene's germline CDR1 is DFQATT and CDR2 SNEGSKA (reference sequence). V was clipped by 6 bases and J by 0 bases; unmatched bases: 7. The CDR3 runs 16 residues. The CDR3 coding sequence is TGCAGTGCAGCGGGACTAGCGGGGGCCCTCTCCTACGAGCAGTACTTC. Its translation is CSAAGLAGALSYEQYF.

The rearrangement uses TRBV5-1 and TRBJ2-1; a possible D gene is TRBD2 (6 bases). This CDR3 has 13 amino acids. Germline V lookup: CDR1 SGHRS, CDR2 YFSETQ. Trimming took 0 bases from V and 7 from J, leaving 8 bases between them. CDR3 loop: CASSLVGGNEQFF. CDR3 nucleotide sequence: TGCGCCAGCAGCTTGGTTGGGGGGAATGAGCAGTTCTTC. The whole variable domain, filled in from reference TRBV5-1 and TRBJ2-1, reads KAGVTQTPRYLIKTRGQQVTLSCSPISGHRSVSWYQQTPGQGLQFLFEYFSETQRNKGNFPGRFSGRQFSNSRSEMNVSTLELGDSALYLCASSLVGGNEQFFGPGTRLTVL.

The V call is TRBV19, the J call TRBJ1-2; 8 bases agree with TRBD1. The CDR3 totals 15 residues. CDR1 is LNHDA, CDR2 SQIVND, per germline (reference sequence). The junction had 10 bases not matched to a gene; V was cut back by 6 bases and J by 4 bases. This CDR3 reads CASRPPGQDLYGYTF. The CDR3 nucleotides read TGTGCCAGTAGACCTCCGGGACAGGATCTCTATGGCTACACCTTC.

The V call is TRBV20-1, the J call TRBJ1-1; D remains unclear. Germline V lookup: CDR1 DFQATT, CDR2 SNEGSKA (reference sequence). V was pared by 3 bases and J by 1 base, with 12 bases between. This CDR3 is built from 14 residues. The CDR3 region has the DNA TGCAGTGCTAGCTGGAGAAGGCAGAACACTGAAGCTTTCTTT. As protein: CSASWRRQNTEAFF.

The chain carries TRBV20-1 and TRBJ1-2; possible D gene TRBD1, 5 bases. Trimming left V 1 base short and J 2 bases short, with 14 bases between. The length of the CDR3 is 15 residues. CDR1 and CDR2 from the germline V gene are DFQATT and SNEGSKA (reference sequence). CDR3: CSARGSPGGNYGYTF. The CDR3 coding sequence is TGCAGTGCTAGAGGGTCCCCGGGGGGGAACTATGGCTACACCTTC.

The J gene is TRBJ1-1, the V gene TRBV7-2, with D perhaps TRBD1 (5 bases). The V gene's germline CDR1 is SGHTA and CDR2 FQGNSA. The CDR3 is made up of 15 amino acids. The V and J ends lost 7 bases and 1 base respectively, with 16 bases between them. The CDR3 is CASTYETVGNTEAFF. The CDR3 DNA follows: TGTGCCAGCACCTACGAGACAGTTGGGAACACTGAAGCTTTCTTT.

This sequence joins TRBV11-2 and TRBJ2-7; no definite D call. V gave up 3 bases and J gave up 6 bases, with 12 bases separating them. CDR3 length: 13 residues. Germline loops: CDR1 SGHAT, CDR2 FQNNGV. Written as DNA, the CDR3 is TGTGCCAGCAGCTTGAACAGCTTTCGCGAGCAGTACGTC. Its translation: CASSLNSFREQYV.

V and J are TRBV6-2 or TRBV6-3 and TRBJ2-3, with D unclear. This CDR3 spans 15 amino acids. Between the trimmed V and J ends, which lost 3 bases and 0 bases, there was a span of 10 bases. Germline CDR1 reads MNHEY; CDR2 reads SVGEGT. CDR3 amino acids: CASSYGGISTDTQYF. CDR3 in DNA: TGTGCCAGCAGTTATGGCGGAATTAGCACAGATACGCAGTATTTT.